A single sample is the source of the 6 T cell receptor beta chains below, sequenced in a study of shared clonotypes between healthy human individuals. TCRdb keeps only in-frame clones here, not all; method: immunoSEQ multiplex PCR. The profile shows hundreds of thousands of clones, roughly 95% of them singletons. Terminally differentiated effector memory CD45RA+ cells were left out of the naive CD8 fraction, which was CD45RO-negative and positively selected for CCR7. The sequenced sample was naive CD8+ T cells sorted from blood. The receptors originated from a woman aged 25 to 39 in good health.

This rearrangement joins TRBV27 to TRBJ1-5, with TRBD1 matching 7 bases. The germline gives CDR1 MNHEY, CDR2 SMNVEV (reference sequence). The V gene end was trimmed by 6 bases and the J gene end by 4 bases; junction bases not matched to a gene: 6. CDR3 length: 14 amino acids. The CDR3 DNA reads TGTGCCAGCAGCCATCAGGGGGTTAATCAGCCCCAGCATTTT. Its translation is CASSHQGVNQPQHF.

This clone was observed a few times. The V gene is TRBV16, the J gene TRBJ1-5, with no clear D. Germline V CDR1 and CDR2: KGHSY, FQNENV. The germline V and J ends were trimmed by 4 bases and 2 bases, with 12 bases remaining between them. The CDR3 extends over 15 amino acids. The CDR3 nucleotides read TGTGCCAGCAGCCCCTCTCGGGAGGGCAATCAGCCCCAGCATTTT. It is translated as CASSPSREGNQPQHF.

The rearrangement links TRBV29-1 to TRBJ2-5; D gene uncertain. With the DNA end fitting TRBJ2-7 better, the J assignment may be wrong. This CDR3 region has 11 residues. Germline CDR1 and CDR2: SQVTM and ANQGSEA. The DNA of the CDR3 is TGCAGCGTCGTTGAGGACTACGAGCAGTACTTC. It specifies CSVVEDYEQYF.

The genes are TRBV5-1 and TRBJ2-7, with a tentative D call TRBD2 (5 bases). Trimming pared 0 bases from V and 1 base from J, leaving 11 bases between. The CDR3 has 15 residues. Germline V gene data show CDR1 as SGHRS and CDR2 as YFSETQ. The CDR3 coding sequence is TGCGCCAGCAGCTTGGGCCTCGGAGGTTCCTACGAGCAGTACTTC. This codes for CASSLGLGGSYEQYF.

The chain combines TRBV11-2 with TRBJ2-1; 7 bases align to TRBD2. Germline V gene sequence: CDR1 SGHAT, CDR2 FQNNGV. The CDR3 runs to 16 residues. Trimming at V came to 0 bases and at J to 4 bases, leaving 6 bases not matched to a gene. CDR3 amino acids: CASSLDRLALYNEQFF. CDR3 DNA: TGTGCCAGCAGCTTAGATCGACTAGCCCTTTACAATGAGCAGTTCTTC.

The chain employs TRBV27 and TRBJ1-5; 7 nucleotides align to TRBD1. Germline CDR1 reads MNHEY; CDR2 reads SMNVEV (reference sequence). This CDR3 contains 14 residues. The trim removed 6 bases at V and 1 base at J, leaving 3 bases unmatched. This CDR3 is CASRGQPSNQPQHF. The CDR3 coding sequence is TGTGCCAGCAGGGGACAGCCGAGCAATCAGCCCCAGCATTTT.